The 18 T cell receptor beta chains below were found in one sample sequenced in a study of cytomegalovirus exposure and HLA in healthy donors. It was with 60 Vbeta and 13 Jbeta primers that the PCR ran. Assay used: immunoSEQ multiplex PCR; TCRdb lists only in-frame clones, some missing. The data contain roughly 100,000 clones, 60% to 80% of them singletons. Sequencing was carried out using PBMCs. All receptors come from a young man in good health and CMV-seronegative.

V usage is TRBV7-8 and J usage is TRBJ2-5, with D possibly matching TRBD2 (7 bases). TRBJ2-7 matches the DNA end more closely, so the J call is doubtful. The CDR3 extends over 15 amino acids. CDR1 is SGHVS, CDR2 FQNEAQ, per germline. The CDR3 DNA is TGTGCCAGCAGCCTTGAGGCGGGAGTGGGGGCCGAGCAGTACTTC. It encodes CASSLEAGVGAEQYF.

J is TRBJ1-2 and V is TRBV19; maybe TRBD1 (5 bases). The V gene lost 7 bases and the J gene lost 0 bases, with 15 bases spanning the gap. The CDR3 is 15 amino acids. Germline-derived CDR1 and CDR2 are LNHDA and SQIVND (reference sequence). Written as DNA, the CDR3 is TGTGCCAGTAAGGCCCCGGACATAGCTAACTATGGCTACACCTTC. This gives the protein CASKAPDIANYGYTF.

This sequence joins TRBV5-4 and TRBJ1-3; D may be TRBD1 (5 bases). V lost 3 bases to trimming and J lost 11 bases, with 18 bases between them. From germline, CDR1 is SGHNT and CDR2 YYREEE (reference sequence). The CDR3 consists of 14 residues. The CDR3: CASSSQATREPIYF. The CDR3 DNA follows: TGTGCCAGCAGCTCCCAGGCGACCAGGGAACCCATATATTTT.

The gene calls are TRBV5-1 and TRBJ2-2; no clear D gene. V shed 1 base and J shed 6 bases, with 7 bases lying between them. The CDR3 extends over 13 amino acids. CDR1 is SGHRS and CDR2 is YFSETQ in the germline V gene. CDR3 nucleotide sequence: TGCGCCAGCAGCTTGATCGGTTCCGGGGAGCTGTTTTTT. Translating it yields CASSLIGSGELFF.

This clone was found once. The chain couples TRBV6-5 to TRBJ2-7; D call uncertain. The CDR3 length is 15 residues. V dropped 0 bases and J dropped 0 bases, with 9 bases sitting between them. The germline V gene has CDR1 MNHEY and CDR2 SVGAGI. The CDR3 loop reads CASSYSSAFSYEQYF. Here the CDR3 DNA reads TGTGCCAGCAGTTACTCGAGCGCTTTCTCCTACGAGCAGTACTTC.

This clone occurred once. The junction differs from germline at one of its ends, possibly a read error. The chain links TRBV7-9 to TRBJ1-2; 7 bases map to TRBD1. The CDR3 is 16 residues long. Germline V CDR1 and CDR2: SEHNR, FQNEAQ (reference sequence). The CDR3 loop reads CSSSSFRDRDNYGYTF. The CDR3 DNA reads TGTTCCAGCAGCTCATTTCGGGACAGAGATAACTATGGCTACACCTTC.

This clone has just one count. In the same sample, other DNA sequences code for this CDR3. The chain links TRBV11-3 to TRBJ2-1; 14 bases are a match to TRBD2. The CDR3 totals 15 residues. In germline, CDR1 is SGHNT, CDR2 YENEEA. V shed 4 bases, J shed 8 bases, and the junction held 4 bases outside the gene matches. The CDR3 region has the DNA TGTGCCAGCAGCTCCGGGACTAGCGGGAGTGATGAGCAGTTCTTC. This translates into CASSSGTSGSDEQFF.

The genes are TRBV7-2 and TRBJ2-2; 7 bases line up with TRBD2. Trimming at V came to 6 bases and at J to 2 bases, leaving 9 bases not matched to a gene. The CDR3 contains 16 residues. From germline, CDR1 is SGHTA and CDR2 FQGNSA. The CDR3 here is CASSSHAGLNTGELFF. The CDR3 DNA is TGTGCCAGCAGTTCTCACGCGGGACTAAACACCGGGGAGCTGTTTTTT.

This clone was recorded once. The rearrangement links TRBV5-5 to TRBJ1-3; D is ambiguous. CDR1 is SGHKS and CDR2 is YYEKEE in the germline V gene (reference sequence). The CDR3 length is 15 residues. V was clipped by 0 bases and J by 4 bases, with 11 bases between them. The CDR3 nucleotides are TGTGCCAGCAGCTTGGGCGGAGGTGAAGGAAACACCATATATTTT. This sequence encodes CASSLGGGEGNTIYF.

The chain is built from TRBV19 and TRBJ2-3; 12 nucleotides match TRBD1. Germline V lookup: CDR1 LNHDA, CDR2 SQIVND (reference sequence). The CDR3 is made up of 17 amino acids. J gave up 0 bases and V 8 bases, and 9 bases lay outside the gene matches. The DNA for the CDR3 is TGTGCCAGTTCTTCCGGGACAGGGGGCTGGAGCACAGATACGCAGTATTTT. Translated, it gives CASSSGTGGWSTDTQYF. Combining the CDR3 with reference TRBV19 and TRBJ2-3 gives the whole variable domain DGGITQSPKYLFRKEGQNVTLSCEQNLNHDAMYWYRQDPGQGLRLIYYSQIVNDFQKGDIAEGYSVSREKKESFPLTVTSAQKNPTAFYLCASSSGTGGWSTDTQYFGPGTRLTVL.

The CDR3 bases are TGTGCCAGCACCACCCGGACAGGCGGCTGGGATGATACGCAGTATTTT. Amino acid sequence: CASTTRTGGWDDTQYF. The genes are TRBV2 and TRBJ2-3, with TRBD1 matching over 7 bases. CDR1 SNHLY and CDR2 FYNNEI come from the germline V gene. V gave up 7 bases and J gave up 6 bases; unmatched junction bases: 16. CDR3 length equals 16 residues.

The rearrangement uses TRBV25-1 and TRBJ1-5; 10 bases are shared with TRBD1. The CDR3 is made up of 16 amino acids. V shed 3 bases and J 5 bases; nucleotides not matched to a gene: 7. Germline V CDR1 and CDR2: MGHDK, SYGVNS. The CDR3 DNA sequence: TGTGCCAGCAGTGATAAGGACAGGGGGAGAGATCAGCCCCAGCATTTT. It specifies CASSDKDRGRDQPQHF.

The chain combines TRBV29-1 with TRBJ1-5; D may be TRBD1 (6 bases). V dropped 6 bases and J dropped 7 bases, with 16 bases sitting between them. The germline gives CDR1 SQVTM, CDR2 ANQGSEA. The CDR3 consists of 13 residues. Written as DNA, the CDR3 is TGCAGCGTGGGGGAGGGCAGGGGCCAGCCCCAGCATTTT. It specifies CSVGEGRGQPQHF.

This clone has just one count. The chain carries TRBV7-2 and TRBJ1-4; TRBD1 matches at 7 bases. The CDR3 is made up of 14 amino acids. V dropped 1 base and J dropped 7; count of bases not matched to a gene: 3. Germline CDR1 reads SGHTA; CDR2 reads FQGNSA. The CDR3 bases are TGTGCCAGCAGCTTAGGACAGGGTCGTGAAAAACTGTTTTTT. It translates to CASSLGQGREKLFF.

The V gene is TRBV2, the J gene TRBJ2-1, with TRBD2 identical over 12 bases. The CDR3 consists of 15 residues. V dropped 1 base and J dropped 7; count of bases not matched to a gene: 2. Germline CDR1 and CDR2: SNHLY and FYNNEI. CDR3: CASSEDLAGGNEQFF. The DNA of the CDR3 is TGTGCCAGCAGTGAAGATCTAGCGGGAGGGAATGAGCAGTTCTTC.

This chain's CDR3 is CASSWRQGGYGYTF. The CDR3 nucleotides are TGCGCCAGCAGCTGGAGACAGGGAGGCTATGGCTACACCTTC. This sequence joins TRBV5-1 and TRBJ1-2; TRBD1 aligns across 7 bases. CDR3 size: 14 residues. Germline V gene sequence: CDR1 SGHRS, CDR2 YFSETQ. V gave up 3 bases and J gave up 4 bases; unmatched junction bases: 6. Full variable domain (rest looked up from reference TRBV5-1 and TRBJ1-2): KAGVTQTPRYLIKTRGQQVTLSCSPISGHRSVSWYQQTPGQGLQFLFEYFSETQRNKGNFPGRFSGRQFSNSRSEMNVSTLELGDSALYLCASSWRQGGYGYTFGSGTRLTVV.

The chain is built from TRBV19 and TRBJ2-5, with D maybe TRBD2 (5 bases). This CDR3 has 13 amino acids. Per germline, CDR1 LNHDA and CDR2 SQIVND (reference sequence). The ends were cut back, 3 bases at V and 2 bases at J, with 7 bases in the middle. CDR3 sequence reads: CASSIRGQETQYF. The CDR3, as DNA: TGTGCCAGTAGTATCCGCGGGCAAGAGACCCAGTACTTC.

The J gene is TRBJ2-7, the V gene TRBV5-4; D unclear. Per germline, CDR1 SGHNT and CDR2 YYREEE (reference sequence). The CDR3 covers 15 residues. V was clipped by 4 bases and J by 0 bases, with 14 bases between them. The CDR3 region is CASSQSATVSYEQYF. The CDR3 DNA reads as TGTGCCAGCAGCCAGTCAGCAACAGTCTCCTACGAGCAGTACTTC. The full variable domain, in which reference TRBV5-4 and TRBJ2-7 provide the parts outside the CDR3, is ETGVTQSPTHLIKTRGQQVTLRCSSQSGHNTVSWYQQALGQGPQFIFQYYREEENGRGNFPPRFSGLQFPNYSSELNVNALELDDSALYLCASSQSATVSYEQYFGPGTRLTVT.